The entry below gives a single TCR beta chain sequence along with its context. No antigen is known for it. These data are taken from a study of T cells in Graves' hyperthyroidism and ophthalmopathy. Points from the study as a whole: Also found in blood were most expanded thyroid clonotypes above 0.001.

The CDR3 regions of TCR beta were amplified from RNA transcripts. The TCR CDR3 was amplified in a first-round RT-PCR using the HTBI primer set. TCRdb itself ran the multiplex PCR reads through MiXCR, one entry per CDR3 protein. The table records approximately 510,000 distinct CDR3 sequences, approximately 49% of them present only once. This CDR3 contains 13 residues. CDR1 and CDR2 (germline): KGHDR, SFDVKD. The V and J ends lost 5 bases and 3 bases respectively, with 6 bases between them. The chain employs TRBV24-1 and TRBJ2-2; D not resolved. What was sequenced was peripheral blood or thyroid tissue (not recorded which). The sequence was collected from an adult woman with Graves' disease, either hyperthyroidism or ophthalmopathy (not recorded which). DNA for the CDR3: TGTGCCACCAGTGTATCGTACACCGGGGAGCTGTTTTTT. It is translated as CATSVSYTGELFF.